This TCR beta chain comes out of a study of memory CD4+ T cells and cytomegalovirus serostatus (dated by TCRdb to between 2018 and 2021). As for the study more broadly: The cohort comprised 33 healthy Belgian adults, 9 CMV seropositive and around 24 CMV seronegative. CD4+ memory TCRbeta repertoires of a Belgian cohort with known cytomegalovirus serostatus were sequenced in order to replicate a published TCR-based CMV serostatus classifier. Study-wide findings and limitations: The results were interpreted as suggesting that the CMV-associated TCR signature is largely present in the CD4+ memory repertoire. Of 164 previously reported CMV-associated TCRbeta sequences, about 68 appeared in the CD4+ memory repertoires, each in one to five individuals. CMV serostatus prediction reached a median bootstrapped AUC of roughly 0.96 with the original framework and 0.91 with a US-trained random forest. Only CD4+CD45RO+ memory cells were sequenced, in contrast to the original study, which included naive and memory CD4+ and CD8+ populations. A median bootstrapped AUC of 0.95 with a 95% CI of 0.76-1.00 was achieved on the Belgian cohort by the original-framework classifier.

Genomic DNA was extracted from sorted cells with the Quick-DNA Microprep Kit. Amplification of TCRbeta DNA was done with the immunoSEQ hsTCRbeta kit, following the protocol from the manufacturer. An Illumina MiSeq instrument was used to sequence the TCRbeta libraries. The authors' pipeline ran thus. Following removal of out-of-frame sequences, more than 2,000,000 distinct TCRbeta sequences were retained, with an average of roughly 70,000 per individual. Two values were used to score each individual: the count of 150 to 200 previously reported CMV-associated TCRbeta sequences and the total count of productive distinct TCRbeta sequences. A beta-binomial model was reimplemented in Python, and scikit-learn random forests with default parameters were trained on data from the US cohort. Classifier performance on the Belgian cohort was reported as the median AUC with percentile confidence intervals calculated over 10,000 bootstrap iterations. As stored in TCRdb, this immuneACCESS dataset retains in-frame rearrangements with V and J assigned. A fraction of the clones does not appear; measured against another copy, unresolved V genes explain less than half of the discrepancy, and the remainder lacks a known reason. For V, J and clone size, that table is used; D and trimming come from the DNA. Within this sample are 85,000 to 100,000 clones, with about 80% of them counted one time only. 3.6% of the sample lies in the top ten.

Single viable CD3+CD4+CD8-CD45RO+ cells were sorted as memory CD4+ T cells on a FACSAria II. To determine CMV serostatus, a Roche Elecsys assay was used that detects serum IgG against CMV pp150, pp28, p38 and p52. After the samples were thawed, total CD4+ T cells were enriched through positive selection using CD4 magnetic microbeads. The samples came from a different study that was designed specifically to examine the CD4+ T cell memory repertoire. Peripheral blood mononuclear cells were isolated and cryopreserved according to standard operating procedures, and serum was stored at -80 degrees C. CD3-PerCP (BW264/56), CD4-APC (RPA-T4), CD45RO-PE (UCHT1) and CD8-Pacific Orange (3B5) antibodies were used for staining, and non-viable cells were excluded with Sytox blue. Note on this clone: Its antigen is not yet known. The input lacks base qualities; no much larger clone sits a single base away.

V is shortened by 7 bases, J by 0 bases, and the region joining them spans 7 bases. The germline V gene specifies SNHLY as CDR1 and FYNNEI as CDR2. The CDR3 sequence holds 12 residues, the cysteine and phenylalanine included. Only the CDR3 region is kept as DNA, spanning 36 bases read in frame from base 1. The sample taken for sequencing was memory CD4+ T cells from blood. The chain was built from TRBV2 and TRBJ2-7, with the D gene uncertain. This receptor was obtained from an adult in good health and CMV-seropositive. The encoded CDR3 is CASKGDSYEQYF. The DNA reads TGTGCCAGCAAGGGCGACTCCTACGAGCAGTACTTC.